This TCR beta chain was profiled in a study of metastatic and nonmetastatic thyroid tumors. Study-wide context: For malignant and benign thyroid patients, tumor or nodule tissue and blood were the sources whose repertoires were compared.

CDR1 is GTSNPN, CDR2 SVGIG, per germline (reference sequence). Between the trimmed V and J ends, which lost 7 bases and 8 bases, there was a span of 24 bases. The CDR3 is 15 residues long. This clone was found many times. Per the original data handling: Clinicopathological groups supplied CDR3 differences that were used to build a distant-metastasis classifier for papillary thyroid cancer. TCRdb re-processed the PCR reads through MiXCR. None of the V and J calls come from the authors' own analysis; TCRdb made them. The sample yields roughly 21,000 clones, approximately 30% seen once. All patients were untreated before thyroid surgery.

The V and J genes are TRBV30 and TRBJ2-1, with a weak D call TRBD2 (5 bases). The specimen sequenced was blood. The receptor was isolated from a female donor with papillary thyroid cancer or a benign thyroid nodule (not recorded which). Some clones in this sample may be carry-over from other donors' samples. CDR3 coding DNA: TGTGCCTTTGCAGAGACTACTGTCGGTTTTGATGAGCAGTTCTTC. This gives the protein CAFAETTVGFDEQFF.